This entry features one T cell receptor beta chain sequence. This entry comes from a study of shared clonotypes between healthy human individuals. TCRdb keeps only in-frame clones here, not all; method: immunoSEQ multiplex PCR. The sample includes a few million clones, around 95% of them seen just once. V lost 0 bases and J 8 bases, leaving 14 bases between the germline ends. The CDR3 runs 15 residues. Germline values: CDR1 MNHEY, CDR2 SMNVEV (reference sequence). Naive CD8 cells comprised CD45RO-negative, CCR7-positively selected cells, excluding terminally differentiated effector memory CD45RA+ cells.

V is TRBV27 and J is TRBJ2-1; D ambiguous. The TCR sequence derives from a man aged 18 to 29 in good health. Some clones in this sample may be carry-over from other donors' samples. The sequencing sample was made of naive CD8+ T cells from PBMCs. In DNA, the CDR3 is TGTGCCAGCAGTTTATCGCCGGCACTCAAATATGAGCAGTTCTTC. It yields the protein CASSLSPALKYEQFF.